This T cell receptor beta chain appears in the sequencing data of a study of cytomegalovirus exposure and HLA in healthy donors. 13 Jbeta primers and 60 Vbeta primers were used for the PCR. TCRdb keeps only in-frame clones here, not all; method: immunoSEQ multiplex PCR. The sample has roughly 150,000 clones, 75% to 90% seen once. Regarding the study as a whole: Some V segments could not be told apart, so they were left out, TRBV6-2 and TRBV6-3 among them.

As for this clone: Its antigen is currently unknown.

The CDR3 runs to 13 residues. Germline V gives CDR1 SQVTM, CDR2 ANQGSEA. Trimming took 4 bases from V and 6 from J; bases not matched to a gene: 1. V and J are TRBV29-1 and TRBJ2-2, with 11 bases lining up with TRBD2. This receptor was identified in a female donor in good health and CMV-seronegative. The specimen was PBMCs. The CDR3 loop reads CSVVLAGAGELFF. CDR3 nucleotide sequence: TGCAGCGTTGTACTAGCGGGAGCCGGGGAGCTGTTTTTT.